The clone carrying this TCR beta chain was seen many times. Its antigen is still unknown. This entry belongs to a study of T cell repertoires in cytomegalovirus infection. For the study at large: The study used recently identified HLA-C-restricted and well-studied HLA-B-restricted CMV epitopes. CMV infection together with matching HLA type was indicated by public TCR beta signatures. The study, taken as a whole, reports: Cumulative public TCR beta family frequency identified CMV carriers with the relevant HLA. The study found HLA-C-restricted CMV-specific TCR beta clonotypes dominating the ex vivo response.

One entry per CDR3 protein results from TCRdb running MiXCR on the reads. The sample contains 450,000 to 650,000 distinct CDR3 sequences, about 39% of which appear only once. In germline, CDR1 is SGHTA, CDR2 FQGNSA. The CDR3 spans 12 residues. V shed 0 bases and J shed 1 base, with 0 bases lying between them. The rearrangement uses TRBV7-2 and TRBJ1-2; D not certain. Sequenced here: cultured PBMCs, sampled from culture after CMV antigen stimulation. The receptor was derived from a human donor in good health (CMV status not recorded). Some clones in this sample may be carry-over from other donors' samples. The CDR3 bases are TGTGCCAGCAGCTTAGCTAACTATGGCTACACCTTC. This translates into CASSLANYGYTF.